What follows describes a single T cell receptor beta chain. The data belong to a study of blood T cell repertoires in COVID-19. In the study overall: The study drew acute and convalescent COVID-19 samples from the United States, Italy and Spain. PBMCs, B-cell-depleted T cells, or T cells were the source of the cDNA or gDNA that made up the material.

Method: immunoSEQ multiplex PCR; TCRdb's copy keeps in-frame clones and lacks some. The sample contains about 480,000 clones, approximately 92% of which appear only once. Germline CDR1 is MNHNY and CDR2 is SVGAGI (reference sequence). The CDR3 loop spans 15 amino acids. V lost 7 bases to trimming and J lost 4 bases, with 19 bases between them. Seattle participants joined during active infection and were tracked over time. This receptor was obtained from a man between 18 and 29 years old with COVID-19, enrolled during active disease. V and J are TRBV6-6 and TRBJ1-2; no reliable D call. Source material: peripheral blood. The DNA for the CDR3 is TGTGCCAGCAAGGTTGGAGGCACAACTTCCTATGGCTACACCTTC. It translates to CASKVGGTTSYGYTF.